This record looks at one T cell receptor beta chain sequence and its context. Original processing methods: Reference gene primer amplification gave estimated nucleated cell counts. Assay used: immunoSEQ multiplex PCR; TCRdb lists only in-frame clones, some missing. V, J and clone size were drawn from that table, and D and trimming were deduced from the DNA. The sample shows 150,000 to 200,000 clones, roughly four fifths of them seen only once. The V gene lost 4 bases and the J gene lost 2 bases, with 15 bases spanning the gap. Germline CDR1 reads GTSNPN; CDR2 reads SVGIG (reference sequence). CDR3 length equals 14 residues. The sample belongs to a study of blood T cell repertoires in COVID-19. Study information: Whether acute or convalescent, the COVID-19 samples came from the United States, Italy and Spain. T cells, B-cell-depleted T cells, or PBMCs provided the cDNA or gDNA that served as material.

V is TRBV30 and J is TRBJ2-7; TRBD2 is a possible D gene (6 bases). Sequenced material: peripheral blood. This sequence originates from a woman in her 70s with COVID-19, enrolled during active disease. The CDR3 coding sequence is TGTGCCTGGAATTTGGGGGGAATCACCTACGAGCAGTACTTC. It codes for CAWNLGGITYEQYF.